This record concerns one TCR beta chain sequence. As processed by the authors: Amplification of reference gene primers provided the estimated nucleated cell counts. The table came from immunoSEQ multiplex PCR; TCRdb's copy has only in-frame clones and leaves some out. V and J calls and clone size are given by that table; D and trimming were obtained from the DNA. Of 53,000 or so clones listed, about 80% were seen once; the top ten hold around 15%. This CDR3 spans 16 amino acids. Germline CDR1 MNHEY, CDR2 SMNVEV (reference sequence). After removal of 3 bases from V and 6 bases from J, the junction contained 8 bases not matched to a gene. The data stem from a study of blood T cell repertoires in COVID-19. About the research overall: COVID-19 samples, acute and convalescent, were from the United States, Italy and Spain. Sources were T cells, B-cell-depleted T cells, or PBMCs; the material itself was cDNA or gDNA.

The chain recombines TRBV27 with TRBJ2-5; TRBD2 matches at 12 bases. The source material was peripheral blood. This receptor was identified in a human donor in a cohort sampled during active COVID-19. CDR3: CASSLRPSGGAKTQYF. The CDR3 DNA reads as TGTGCCAGCAGTTTGCGCCCTAGCGGGGGGGCGAAGACCCAGTACTTC.